This T cell receptor beta chain was retrieved from a study of T cell changes during pregnancy in multiple sclerosis. TCRdb's copy holds only in-frame clones and misses some; the assay was immunoSEQ multiplex PCR. The data contain some 90,000 clones, about 92% of them singletons. Germline CDR1 and CDR2: SGHNT and YYREEE (reference sequence). The CDR3 has 14 amino acids. V lost 3 bases and J lost 2, with 10 bases in between. This receptor was obtained from a female donor with multiple sclerosis, enrolled in a pregnancy study. The sample in question was peripheral blood, obtained in the first trimester of pregnancy. This sequence joins TRBV5-4 and TRBJ2-3; tentative D call: TRBD1 (5 bases). CDR3 DNA sequence: TGTGCCAGCAGCTCCCCCAGGGACACAGATACGCAGTATTTT. The encoded protein is CASSSPRDTDTQYF.